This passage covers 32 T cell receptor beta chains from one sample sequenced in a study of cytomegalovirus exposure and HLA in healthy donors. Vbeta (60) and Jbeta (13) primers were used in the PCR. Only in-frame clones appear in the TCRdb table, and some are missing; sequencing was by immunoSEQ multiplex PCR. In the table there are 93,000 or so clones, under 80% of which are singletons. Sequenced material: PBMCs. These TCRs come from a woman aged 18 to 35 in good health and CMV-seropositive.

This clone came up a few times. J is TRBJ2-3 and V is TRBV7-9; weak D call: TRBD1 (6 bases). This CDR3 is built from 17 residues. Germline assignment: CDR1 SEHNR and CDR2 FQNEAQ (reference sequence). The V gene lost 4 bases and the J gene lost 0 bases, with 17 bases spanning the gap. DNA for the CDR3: TGTGCCAGCAGCTCTAGAACAGGGTCCCCTAGCACAGATACGCAGTATTTT. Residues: CASSSRTGSPSTDTQYF.

CDR3 sequence reads: CASSSAAGISYEQYF. DNA for the CDR3: TGTGCCAGTAGTAGCGCCGCAGGGATATCCTACGAGCAGTACTTC. This chain joins TRBV19 and TRBJ2-7; D perhaps matches TRBD1 (5 bases). V lost 4 bases to trimming and J lost 1 base, with 14 bases between them. CDR1 is LNHDA, CDR2 SQIVND, per germline (reference sequence). The CDR3 extends over 15 amino acids. Combining the CDR3 with reference TRBV19 and TRBJ2-7 gives the whole variable domain DGGITQSPKYLFRKEGQNVTLSCEQNLNHDAMYWYRQDPGQGLRLIYYSQIVNDFQKGDIAEGYSVSREKKESFPLTVTSAQKNPTAFYLCASSSAAGISYEQYFGPGTRLTVT.

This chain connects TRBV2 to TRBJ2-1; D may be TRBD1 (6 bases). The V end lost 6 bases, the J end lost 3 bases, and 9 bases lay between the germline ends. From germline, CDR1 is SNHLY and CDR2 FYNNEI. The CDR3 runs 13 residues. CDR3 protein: CASRDSLYNEQFF. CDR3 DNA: TGTGCCAGCAGGGACAGCCTCTACAATGAGCAGTTCTTC.

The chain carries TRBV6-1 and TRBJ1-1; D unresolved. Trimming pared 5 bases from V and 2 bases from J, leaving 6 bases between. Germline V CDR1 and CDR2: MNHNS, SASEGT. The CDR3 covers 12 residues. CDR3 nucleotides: TGTGCCAGCAGTAATTCTAACACTGAAGCTTTCTTT. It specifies CASSNSNTEAFF.

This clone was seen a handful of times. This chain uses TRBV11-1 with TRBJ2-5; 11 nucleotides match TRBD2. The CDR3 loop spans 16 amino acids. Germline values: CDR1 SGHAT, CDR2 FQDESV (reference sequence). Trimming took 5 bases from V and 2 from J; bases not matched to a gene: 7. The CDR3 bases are TGTGCCAGCAGCCCAGGGACTAGCGGCGGACAAGAGACCCAGTACTTC. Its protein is CASSPGTSGGQETQYF.

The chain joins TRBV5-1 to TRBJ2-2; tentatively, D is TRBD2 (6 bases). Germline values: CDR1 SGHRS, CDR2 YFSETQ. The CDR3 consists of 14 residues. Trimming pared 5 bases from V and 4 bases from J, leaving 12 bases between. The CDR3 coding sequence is TGCGCCAGCAGGTCGGGGACTGGCACCGGGGAGCTGTTTTTT. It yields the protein CASRSGTGTGELFF.

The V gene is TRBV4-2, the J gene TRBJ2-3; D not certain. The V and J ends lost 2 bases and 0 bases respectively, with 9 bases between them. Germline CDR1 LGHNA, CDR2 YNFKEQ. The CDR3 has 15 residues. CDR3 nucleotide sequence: TGTGCCAGCAGCCAACTAGGAACTAGCACAGATACGCAGTATTTT. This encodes CASSQLGTSTDTQYF.

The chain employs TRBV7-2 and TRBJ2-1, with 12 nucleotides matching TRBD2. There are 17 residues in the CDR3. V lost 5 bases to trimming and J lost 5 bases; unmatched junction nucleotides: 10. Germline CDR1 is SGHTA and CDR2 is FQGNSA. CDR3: CASSVTRGLAGNNEQFF. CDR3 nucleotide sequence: TGTGCCAGCAGCGTGACTAGAGGACTAGCGGGAAACAATGAGCAGTTCTTC. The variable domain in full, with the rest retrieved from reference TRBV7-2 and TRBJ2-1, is GAGVSQSPSNKVTEKGKDVELRCDPISGHTALYWYRQSLGQGLEFLIYFQGNSAPDKSGLPSDRFSAERTGGSVSTLTIQRTQQEDSAVYLCASSVTRGLAGNNEQFFGPGTRLTVL.

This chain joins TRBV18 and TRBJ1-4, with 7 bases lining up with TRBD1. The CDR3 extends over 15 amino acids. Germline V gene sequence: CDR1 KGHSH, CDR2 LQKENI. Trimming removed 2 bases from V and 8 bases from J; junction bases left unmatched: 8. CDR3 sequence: CASSPKEGALEKLFF. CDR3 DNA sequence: TGTGCCAGCTCACCAAAAGAGGGGGCATTAGAAAAACTGTTTTTT.

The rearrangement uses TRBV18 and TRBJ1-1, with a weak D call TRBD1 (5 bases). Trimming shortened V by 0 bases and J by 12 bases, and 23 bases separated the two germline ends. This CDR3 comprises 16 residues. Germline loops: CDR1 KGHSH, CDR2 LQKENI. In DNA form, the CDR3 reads TGTGCCAGCTCACCACCGGGCAGGGCATCCCCTCTGGGTACTTTCTTT. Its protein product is CASSPPGRASPLGTFF.

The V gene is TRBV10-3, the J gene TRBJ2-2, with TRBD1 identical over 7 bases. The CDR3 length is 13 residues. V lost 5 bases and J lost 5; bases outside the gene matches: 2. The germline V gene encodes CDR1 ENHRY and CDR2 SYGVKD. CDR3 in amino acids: CAISRGRTGELFF. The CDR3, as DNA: TGTGCCATCAGTAGGGGGCGTACCGGGGAGCTGTTTTTT.

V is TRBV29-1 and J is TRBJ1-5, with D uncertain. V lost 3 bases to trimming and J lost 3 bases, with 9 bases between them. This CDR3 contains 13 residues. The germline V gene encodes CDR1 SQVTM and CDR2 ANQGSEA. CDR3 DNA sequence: TGCAGCGTTGAGGAACAGTTCAATCAGCCCCAGCATTTT. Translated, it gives CSVEEQFNQPQHF.

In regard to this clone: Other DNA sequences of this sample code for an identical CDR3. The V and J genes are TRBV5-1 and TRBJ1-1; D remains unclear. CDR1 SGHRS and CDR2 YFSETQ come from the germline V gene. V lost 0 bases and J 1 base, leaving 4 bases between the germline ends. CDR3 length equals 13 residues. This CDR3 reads CASSLEQNTEAFF. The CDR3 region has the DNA TGCGCCAGCAGCTTGGAACAGAACACTGAAGCTTTCTTT.

CDR3 region: CASSHYAGGYEQYF. The CDR3 DNA reads as TGTGCCAGCAGTCACTACGCAGGGGGTTACGAGCAGTACTTC. The gene calls are TRBV28 and TRBJ2-7, with 7 nucleotides matching TRBD1. Trimming took 5 bases from V and 4 from J; bases not matched to a gene: 8. From germline, CDR1 is MDHEN and CDR2 SYDVKM. This CDR3 is built from 14 residues.

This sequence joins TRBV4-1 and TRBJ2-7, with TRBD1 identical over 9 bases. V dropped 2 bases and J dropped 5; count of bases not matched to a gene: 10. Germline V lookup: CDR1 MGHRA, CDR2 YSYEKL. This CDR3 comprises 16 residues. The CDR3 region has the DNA TGCGCCAGCAGCCAATCGTGGACAGGGGTTCGGGACGAGCAGTACTTC. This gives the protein CASSQSWTGVRDEQYF.

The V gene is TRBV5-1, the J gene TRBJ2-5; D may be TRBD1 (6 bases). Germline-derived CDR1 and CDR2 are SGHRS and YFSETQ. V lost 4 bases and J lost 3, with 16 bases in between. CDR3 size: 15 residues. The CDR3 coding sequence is TGCGCCAGCAGCCTCGCCAGGGGTTATGAAGAGACCCAGTACTTC. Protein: CASSLARGYEETQYF.

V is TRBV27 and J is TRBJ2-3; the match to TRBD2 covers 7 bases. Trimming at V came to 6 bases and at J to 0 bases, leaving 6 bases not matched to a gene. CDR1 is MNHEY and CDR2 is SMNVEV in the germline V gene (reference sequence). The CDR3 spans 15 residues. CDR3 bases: TGTGCCAGCAGGGCACTAGCGCTCAGCACAGATACGCAGTATTTT. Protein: CASRALALSTDTQYF.

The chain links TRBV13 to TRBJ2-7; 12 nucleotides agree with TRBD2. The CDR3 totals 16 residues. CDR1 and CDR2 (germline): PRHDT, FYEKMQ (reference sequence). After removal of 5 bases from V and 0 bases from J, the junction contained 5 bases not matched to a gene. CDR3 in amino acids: CASSEMTSGSSYEQYF. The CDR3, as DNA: TGTGCCAGCAGCGAAATGACTAGCGGGAGCTCCTACGAGCAGTACTTC.

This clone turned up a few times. CDR3 sequence reads: CASSPDRGYLNTEAFF. The CDR3 coding sequence is TGCGCCAGCAGCCCAGACAGGGGGTACCTGAACACTGAAGCTTTCTTT. The chain has TRBV5-1 and TRBJ1-1, with 9 bases lining up with TRBD1. V gave up 4 bases and J gave up 0 bases; unmatched junction bases: 7. CDR3 length: 16 amino acids. Germline V gives CDR1 SGHRS, CDR2 YFSETQ.

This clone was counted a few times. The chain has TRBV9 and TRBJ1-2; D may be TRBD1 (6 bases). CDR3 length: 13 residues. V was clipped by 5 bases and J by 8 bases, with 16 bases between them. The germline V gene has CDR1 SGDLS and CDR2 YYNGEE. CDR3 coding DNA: TGTGCCAGCAGACGGGACACTATAACCGGCTACACCTTC. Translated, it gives CASRRDTITGYTF. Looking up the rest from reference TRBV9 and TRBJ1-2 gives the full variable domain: DSGVTQTPKHLITATGQRVTLRCSPRSGDLSVYWYQQSLDQGLQFLIQYYNGEERAKGNILERFSAQQFPDLHSELNLSSLELGDSALYFCASRRDTITGYTFGSGTRLTVV.

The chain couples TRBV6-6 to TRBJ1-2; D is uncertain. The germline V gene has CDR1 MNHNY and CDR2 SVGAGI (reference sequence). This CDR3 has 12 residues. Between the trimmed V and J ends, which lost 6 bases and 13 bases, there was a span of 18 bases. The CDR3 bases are TGTGCCAGCAGCCTACCGTGGGAGGAGCTCACCTTC. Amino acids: CASSLPWEELTF.

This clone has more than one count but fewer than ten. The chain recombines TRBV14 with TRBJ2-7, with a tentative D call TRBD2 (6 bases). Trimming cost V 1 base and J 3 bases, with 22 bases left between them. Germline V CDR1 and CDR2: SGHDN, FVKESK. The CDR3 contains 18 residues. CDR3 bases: TGTGCCAGCAGCCAAGCCGCCGCCTGGGGGGTAGATAGCTACGAGCAGTACTTC. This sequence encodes CASSQAAAWGVDSYEQYF.

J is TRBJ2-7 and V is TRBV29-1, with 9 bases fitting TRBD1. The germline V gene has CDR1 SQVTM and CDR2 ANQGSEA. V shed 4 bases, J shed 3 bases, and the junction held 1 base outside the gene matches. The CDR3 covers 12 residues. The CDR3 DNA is TGCAGCGTTGGGGACAGGGTCTACGAGCAGTACTTC. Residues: CSVGDRVYEQYF.

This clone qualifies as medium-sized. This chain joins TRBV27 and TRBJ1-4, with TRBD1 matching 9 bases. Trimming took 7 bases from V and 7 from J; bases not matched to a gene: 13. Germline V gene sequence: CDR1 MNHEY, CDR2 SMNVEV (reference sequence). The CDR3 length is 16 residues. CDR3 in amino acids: CASTTIGGQGPEKLFF. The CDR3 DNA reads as TGTGCCAGCACCACAATTGGGGGACAGGGACCTGAAAAACTGTTTTTT.

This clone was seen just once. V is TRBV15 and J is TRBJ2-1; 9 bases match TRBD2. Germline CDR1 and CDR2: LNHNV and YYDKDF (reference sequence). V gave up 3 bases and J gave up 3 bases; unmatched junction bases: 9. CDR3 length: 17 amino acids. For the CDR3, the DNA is TGTGCCACCAGCAGGAGTGTAGCGGGAGAGATCTACAATGAGCAGTTCTTC. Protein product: CATSRSVAGEIYNEQFF.

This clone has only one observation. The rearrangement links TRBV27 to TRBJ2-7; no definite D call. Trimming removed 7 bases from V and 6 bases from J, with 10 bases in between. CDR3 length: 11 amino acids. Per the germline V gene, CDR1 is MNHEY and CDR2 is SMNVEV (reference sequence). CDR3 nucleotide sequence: TGTGCCAGCATAGGTAGCTCCGAGCAGTACTTC. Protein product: CASIGSSEQYF.

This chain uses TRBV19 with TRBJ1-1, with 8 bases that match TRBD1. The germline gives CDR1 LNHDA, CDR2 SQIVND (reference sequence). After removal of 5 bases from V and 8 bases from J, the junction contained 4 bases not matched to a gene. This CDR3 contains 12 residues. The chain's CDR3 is CASSLWTGEAFF. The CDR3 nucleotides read TGTGCCAGTAGTCTATGGACAGGGGAAGCTTTCTTT.

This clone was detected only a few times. CDR3 nucleotides: TGTGCCAGCAGCCACCCAGGGGGCGCGGGCGGGGAGCTGTTTTTT. This translates into CASSHPGGAGGELFF. This sequence joins TRBV7-6 and TRBJ2-2; 8 bases agree with TRBD1. With 5 bases clipped from V and 7 bases from J, the junction kept 9 bases outside the gene matches. Germline CDR1 is SGHVS and CDR2 is FNYEAQ. This CDR3 contains 15 residues.

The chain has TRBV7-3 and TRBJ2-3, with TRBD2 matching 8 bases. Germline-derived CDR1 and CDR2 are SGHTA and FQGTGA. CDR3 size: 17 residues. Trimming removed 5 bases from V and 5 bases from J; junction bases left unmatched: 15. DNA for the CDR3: TGTGCCAGCAGCCCCCGGGGTAGCGGGATGGGGGGAGATACGCAGTATTTT. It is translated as CASSPRGSGMGGDTQYF.

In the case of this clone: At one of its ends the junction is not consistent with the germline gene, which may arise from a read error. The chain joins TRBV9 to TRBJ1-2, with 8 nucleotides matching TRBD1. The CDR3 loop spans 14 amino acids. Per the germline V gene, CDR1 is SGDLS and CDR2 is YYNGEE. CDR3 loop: CASSSSGQVLIPLF. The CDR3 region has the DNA TGTGCCAGCAGCTCCTCGGGACAGGTTTTAATTCCACTCTTC. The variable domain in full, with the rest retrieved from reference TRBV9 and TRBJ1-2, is DSGVTQTPKHLITATGQRVTLRCSPRSGDLSVYWYQQSLDQGLQFLIQYYNGEERAKGNILERFSAQQFPDLHSELNLSSLELGDSALYFCASSSSGQVLIPLFGSGTRLTVV.

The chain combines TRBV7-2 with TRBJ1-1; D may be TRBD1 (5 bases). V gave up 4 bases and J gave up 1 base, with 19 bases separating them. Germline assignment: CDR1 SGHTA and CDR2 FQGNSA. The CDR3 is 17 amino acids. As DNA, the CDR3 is TGTGCCAGCAGCTCCGGGACCTTGGGGGGACCGAACACTGAAGCTTTCTTT. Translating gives CASSSGTLGGPNTEAFF.

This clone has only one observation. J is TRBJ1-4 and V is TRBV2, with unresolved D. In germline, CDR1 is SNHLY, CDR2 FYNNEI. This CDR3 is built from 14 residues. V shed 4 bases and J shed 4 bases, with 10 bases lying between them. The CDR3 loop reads CASSGQANNEKLFF. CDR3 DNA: TGTGCCAGCAGTGGGCAGGCTAATAATGAAAAACTGTTTTTT.